Below are 26 T cell receptor beta chains sequenced from a single sample in a study of T-cell reconstitution after alpha-beta-depleted transplantation in children. Study results and limitations: Reported findings indicate that, about two months after transplant, alpha-beta T cells came from several hundred expanded clones, which were derived from non-depleted graft cells.

Unique molecular identifiers were built into the TCRbeta library. TCRdb re-called the PCR reads with MiXCR, one entry per CDR3 protein. This table has fewer than 35,000 distinct CDR3 sequences, 5% to 7% appearing once. These receptors' antigens are unknown. The sample in question was peripheral blood, obtained 60 days after TCRalphabeta/CD19-depleted stem cell transplant. These receptors were taken from a child under two years old who had a stem cell transplant for acute myeloid leukemia, so the T cells may come from the graft donor.

This sequence joins TRBV10-3 and TRBJ2-1; 10 bases agree with TRBD2. J lost 7 bases, V lost 3 bases, and 6 bases had no gene match. CDR1 ENHRY and CDR2 SYGVKD come from the germline V gene. The CDR3 covers 15 residues. CDR3 bases: TGTGCCATCAGTGATTCTAGCGGGAGAAAGAATGAGCAGTTCTTC. Encoded protein: CAISDSSGRKNEQFF.

This clonotype has a count of ten or more. The CDR3 reads CASSAKDIEGNSPLHF. The CDR3 bases are TGTGCCAGCAGCGCCAAGGACATCGAGGGTAACTCACCCCTCCACTTT. This chain connects TRBV9 to TRBJ1-6, with D perhaps matching TRBD1 (5 bases). Per the germline V gene, CDR1 is SGDLS and CDR2 is YYNGEE. CDR3 length equals 16 residues. V was pared by 3 bases and J by 10 bases, with 20 bases between.

The sample holds many counts of this clonotype. The CDR3 region has the DNA TGTGCCAGCAGCGTAGAGGGTAGGGCCACAGATACGCAGTATTTT. It encodes CASSVEGRATDTQYF. V and J are TRBV9 and TRBJ2-3; D remains ambiguous. V lost 0 bases and J lost 2, with 10 bases in between. Germline CDR1 and CDR2: SGDLS and YYNGEE. The CDR3 sequence is 15 residues long.

This clonotype was observed at least ten times. The rearrangement links TRBV10-3 to TRBJ1-1; 7 bases line up with TRBD1. Per germline, CDR1 ENHRY and CDR2 SYGVKD. This CDR3 is built from 17 residues. J gave up 3 bases and V 2 bases, and 12 bases lay outside the gene matches. The CDR3, as DNA: TGTGCCATCAGTGAGAGAACAGGGGAGGAAAAGGACACTGAAGCTTTCTTT. The encoded protein is CAISERTGEEKDTEAFF.

This clonotype was observed many times. The V call is TRBV25-1, the J call TRBJ2-7; D is unresolved. The length of the CDR3 is 11 residues. V lost 5 bases and J lost 3, with 5 bases in between. Germline loops: CDR1 MGHDK, CDR2 SYGVNS. CDR3 loop: CASSHNYEQYF. The DNA for the CDR3 is TGTGCCAGCAGTCATAACTACGAGCAGTACTTC.

In its sample, this clonotype was seen many times. This chain connects TRBV4-1 to TRBJ2-3; D is possibly TRBD2 (5 bases). The CDR3 length is 14 residues. Between the trimmed V and J ends, which lost 2 bases and 6 bases, there was a span of 12 bases. Germline assignment: CDR1 MGHRA and CDR2 YSYEKL. CDR3 coding DNA: TGCGCCAGCAGCCAACTCACTAGAATGGATACGCAGTATTTT. It yields the protein CASSQLTRMDTQYF.

This clonotype was detected many times. This chain links TRBV6-5 with TRBJ2-3; D is possibly TRBD1 (6 bases). The CDR3 sequence is 13 residues long. The germline V and J ends were trimmed by 10 bases and 2 bases, with 13 bases remaining between them. From germline, CDR1 is MNHEY and CDR2 SVGAGI. The chain's CDR3 is CATNREFTDTQYF. The CDR3 bases are TGTGCCACAAACAGGGAGTTCACAGATACGCAGTATTTT.

This clonotype was detected many times. V and J are TRBV7-2 and TRBJ2-1; 8 positions match TRBD1. The CDR3 covers 15 residues. With 5 bases clipped from V and 4 bases from J, the junction kept 7 bases outside the gene matches. Germline CDR1 SGHTA, CDR2 FQGNSA. The CDR3 nucleotides read TGTGCCAGCAGCCCCTCAGGACAGGGATACAATGAGCAGTTCTTC. This encodes CASSPSGQGYNEQFF.

This clonotype has ten or more counts. DNA of the CDR3: TGTGCCAGCAGTCTAGGACAGAAGTGGGACTATGGCTACACCTTC. It encodes CASSLGQKWDYGYTF. J is TRBJ1-2 and V is TRBV12-3 or TRBV12-4, with a tentative D call TRBD1 (6 bases). The CDR3 sequence is 15 residues long. The V gene lost 5 bases and the J gene lost 3 bases, with 16 bases spanning the gap.

This clonotype has ten or more counts. This rearrangement joins TRBV10-3 to TRBJ2-1; no definite D call. Per the germline V gene, CDR1 is ENHRY and CDR2 is SYGVKD. The ends were cut back, 10 bases at V and 10 bases at J, with 23 bases in the middle. The CDR3 sequence is 14 residues long. The CDR3 spells CATTPQTPWMEQFF. As DNA, the CDR3 is TGTGCCACCACCCCACAGACCCCTTGGATGGAGCAGTTCTTC.

This clonotype was seen many times. The chain recombines TRBV4-3 with TRBJ1-2; no clear D gene. The germline V gene encodes CDR1 LGHNA and CDR2 YSLEER. Trimming cost V 3 bases and J 6 bases, with 14 bases left between them. The CDR3 runs 14 residues. The CDR3 region has the DNA TGCGCCAGCAGCCACCCCAACAGTCACCATGGCTACACCTTC. Amino acid sequence: CASSHPNSHHGYTF.

The sample holds many counts of this clonotype. This chain connects TRBV5-1 to TRBJ2-3, with 7 bases lining up with TRBD1. This CDR3 has 13 residues. From germline, CDR1 is SGHRS and CDR2 YFSETQ. The CDR3 region is CDPQGLGTDTQYF. The CDR3 nucleotides are TGCGACCCACAGGGGCTGGGGACAGATACGCAGTATTTT.

This clonotype was seen repeatedly, ten times or more. The chain has TRBV27 and TRBJ2-1; D gene unclear. CDR3 size: 13 residues. CDR1 and CDR2 from the germline V gene are MNHEY and SMNVEV (reference sequence). The V end lost 6 bases, the J end lost 7 bases, and 13 bases lay between the germline ends. CDR3 nucleotide sequence: TGTGCCAGCAGCGTACTGGAAGGGAATGAGCAGTTCTTC. Protein product: CASSVLEGNEQFF.

This clonotype was counted at least ten times. The gene calls are TRBV28 and TRBJ2-7; D call uncertain. With 2 bases removed from V and 5 bases from J, the gap between germline ends came to 4 bases. The CDR3 is 11 amino acids. CDR1 is MDHEN, CDR2 SYDVKM, per germline. The CDR3 region is CASSLADEQYF. In DNA form, the CDR3 reads TGTGCCAGCAGTTTAGCGGACGAGCAGTACTTC.

This clonotype was seen repeatedly, ten times or more. The chain links TRBV12-3 or TRBV12-4 to TRBJ2-7; 7 bases line up with TRBD1. Trimming removed 2 bases from V and 7 bases from J; junction bases left unmatched: 5. The CDR3 runs 13 residues. DNA of the CDR3: TGTGCCAGCAGTTTATACAGGGGTGAAGAGCAGTACTTC. Its protein is CASSLYRGEEQYF.

This clonotype was counted between two and nine times. The chain is built from TRBV6-2 or TRBV6-3 and TRBJ2-1; D is unresolved. From germline, CDR1 is MNHEY and CDR2 SVGEGT. Trimming cost V 6 bases and J 8 bases, with 11 bases left between them. The CDR3 runs to 12 residues. The CDR3 sequence is CASSPNRYEQFF. The CDR3 DNA sequence: TGTGCCAGCAGCCCAAACCGGTATGAGCAGTTCTTC.

This clonotype was observed many times. The chain recombines TRBV5-1 with TRBJ2-7; 10 positions agree with TRBD1. V lost 3 bases, J lost 3 bases, and 0 bases stayed unmatched. Germline CDR1 reads SGHRS; CDR2 reads YFSETQ. The CDR3 is 13 amino acids. The CDR3 sequence: CASSWTGGYEQYF. CDR3 bases: TGCGCCAGCAGCTGGACAGGGGGCTACGAGCAGTACTTC. Together with reference TRBV5-1 and TRBJ2-7, the CDR3 gives the full variable domain: KAGVTQTPRYLIKTRGQQVTLSCSPISGHRSVSWYQQTPGQGLQFLFEYFSETQRNKGNFPGRFSGRQFSNSRSEMNVSTLELGDSALYLCASSWTGGYEQYFGPGTRLTVT.

This clonotype was counted many times. This rearrangement joins TRBV28 to TRBJ2-1; 13 nucleotides agree with TRBD2. This CDR3 spans 15 amino acids. Germline values: CDR1 MDHEN, CDR2 SYDVKM. Trimming cost V 5 bases and J 10 bases; bases outside gene matches: 8. This CDR3 reads CASSHRTSGSWEQFF. In DNA, the CDR3 is TGTGCCAGCAGTCACCGGACTAGCGGGAGCTGGGAGCAGTTCTTC.

This clonotype came up many times. V gene TRBV20-1 combines with J gene TRBJ1-5; tentatively, D is TRBD1 (6 bases). Trimming cost V 3 bases and J 7 bases, with 16 bases left between them. CDR1 DFQATT and CDR2 SNEGSKA come from the germline V gene (reference sequence). The CDR3 covers 14 residues. CDR3 sequence (DNA): TGCAGTGCTAGTGCCCAGAGGGGGGGACAGCCCCAGCATTTT. Amino acids: CSASAQRGGQPQHF.

Many counts were recorded for this clonotype. CDR3 sequence: CASSSLGTGGVEQYF. The CDR3 region has the DNA TGTGCCAGCAGTTCTCTGGGGACAGGGGGCGTCGAGCAGTACTTC. This sequence joins TRBV27 and TRBJ2-7; 12 positions match TRBD1. This CDR3 contains 15 residues. CDR1 and CDR2 from the germline V gene are MNHEY and SMNVEV (reference sequence). The junction had 7 bases not matched to a gene; V was cut back by 4 bases and J by 6 bases.

This clonotype was counted many times. The chain links TRBV12-3 or TRBV12-4 to TRBJ2-5; no definite D call. CDR3 length: 12 amino acids. With 3 bases removed from V and 4 bases from J, the gap between germline ends came to 6 bases. CDR3 nucleotides: TGTGCCAGCAGTTTCATCCTAGAGACCCAGTACTTC. Its protein product is CASSFILETQYF.

The table lists this clonotype with many counts. The rearrangement joins TRBV2 to TRBJ2-5, with D perhaps matching TRBD1 (6 bases). The CDR3 consists of 12 residues. V was clipped by 8 bases and J by 2 bases, with 9 bases between them. The germline gives CDR1 SNHLY, CDR2 FYNNEI. The CDR3 region is CASETGQETQYF. CDR3 in DNA: TGTGCCAGCGAAACAGGGCAAGAGACCCAGTACTTC.

This clonotype was recorded at least ten times. V is TRBV6-2 or TRBV6-3 and J is TRBJ2-3; 13 bases align to TRBD2. J lost 3 bases, V lost 6 bases, and 3 bases had no gene match. Germline V lookup: CDR1 MNHEY, CDR2 SVGEGT. CDR3 length equals 15 residues. This CDR3 is CASSQTSGGTDTQYF. The CDR3 DNA sequence: TGTGCCAGCAGCCAGACTAGCGGGGGGACAGATACGCAGTATTTT.

This clonotype was counted ten times or more. The chain couples TRBV5-1 to TRBJ2-3, with D possibly being TRBD1 (6 bases). This CDR3 comprises 13 residues. The V end was cut by 5 bases, the J end by 12 bases, with 19 bases between. Germline CDR1 and CDR2: SGHRS and YFSETQ. As DNA, the CDR3 is TGCGCCAGCAGTCTCGGCCGGACAGCCCTTCAGTATTTT. Amino acids: CASSLGRTALQYF.

This clonotype has at least ten counts. This chain joins TRBV27 and TRBJ2-3, with TRBD2 matching 7 bases. CDR1 and CDR2 (germline): MNHEY, SMNVEV (reference sequence). The CDR3 has 13 residues. Trimming at V came to 8 bases and at J to 4 bases, leaving 6 bases not matched to a gene. DNA of the CDR3: TGTGCCAGCCACACGGGGGGTGCAGATACGCAGTATTTT. It translates to CASHTGGADTQYF.

Comment on this clonotype: A much bigger clone sits one base away, suggesting this may be a read error. The chain couples TRBV7-2 to TRBJ2-7; D gene unclear. Germline CDR1 and CDR2: SGHTA and FQGNSA. The CDR3 totals 12 residues. In DNA, the CDR3 is TGTGCCAGCGGCTTAAAGGGCGACGAGCAGTACTTC. Its translation is CASGLKGDEQYF.